The T cell receptor (beta chain) under discussion was sequenced for a study of blood T cell repertoires in COVID-19. The germline V gene encodes CDR1 MNHEY and CDR2 SMNVEV (reference sequence). Trimming at V came to 4 bases and at J to 7 bases, leaving 5 bases not matched to a gene. This CDR3 region has 13 residues. Sequenced by immunoSEQ multiplex PCR; TCRdb stores in-frame clones only, minus some. Among tens of thousands of clones listed, about 90% were seen once. Sequenced sample: peripheral blood. The chain joins TRBV27 to TRBJ1-2, with 8 bases fitting TRBD1. This receptor was identified in a woman aged 50 to 65 with active or convalescent COVID-19. CDR3 amino acids: CASSSLDRGGYTF. The DNA of the CDR3 is TGTGCCAGCAGTTCCCTCGACAGGGGTGGCTACACCTTC.